This entry is about one T cell receptor (beta chain). The sample belongs to a study of blood T cell repertoires in COVID-19. Across the whole study: The United States, Italy and Spain were the sources of the acute and convalescent COVID-19 samples.

This CDR3 is 15 amino acids long. From germline, CDR1 is SGHVS and CDR2 FQNEAQ. V lost 5 bases to trimming and J lost 1 base; unmatched junction nucleotides: 4. The data were produced by immunoSEQ multiplex PCR, yet TCRdb's version contains in-frame clones alone and is incomplete. The sample lists about 70,000 clones; 86% were seen once. The rearrangement links TRBV7-8 to TRBJ2-1; 8 positions match TRBD1. This receptor was obtained from a man aged 35 to 55 with COVID-19, enrolled during active disease. Sequenced: peripheral blood. CDR3 loop: CASSPRTGSYNEQFF. The DNA of the CDR3 is TGTGCCAGCAGCCCGAGGACAGGGTCCTACAATGAGCAGTTCTTC. The full variable domain, its missing parts supplied by reference TRBV7-8 and TRBJ2-1, is GAGVSQSPRYKVAKRGQDVALRCDPISGHVSLFWYQQALGQGPEFLTYFQNEAQLDKSGLPSDRFFAERPEGSVSTLKIQRTQQEDSAVYLCASSPRTGSYNEQFFGPGTRLTVL.